This T cell receptor (beta chain) was observed in a study of T-cell reconstitution after alpha-beta-depleted transplantation in children. Study results and limitations: It was newly produced T cells that mostly accounted for T-cell counts and diversity one year after transplant. The origin of alpha-beta T cells about two months after transplant was reportedly several hundred expanded graft clones.

The library targeted TCRbeta and was prepared with unique molecular identifiers. TCRdb itself ran the PCR reads through MiXCR, one entry per CDR3 protein. Here the sample spans more than 400,000 distinct CDR3 sequences, over 10% being singletons. There are many counts of this clonotype. Its antigen is not identified. The CDR3 runs 16 residues. Germline assignment: CDR1 MDHEN and CDR2 SYDVKM. Losses at the gene ends were 6 bases for V and 6 bases for J; bases not matched to a gene: 11. Here the sequenced sample was PBMCs, mostly from graft donor cells, taken 180 days after TCRalphabeta/CD19-depleted stem cell transplant. The clonotype comes from a female patient aged 2 to 10 who had a stem cell transplant for aplastic anemia, so the T cells may come from the graft donor. The rearrangement links TRBV28 to TRBJ2-2; TRBD2 matches at 9 bases. The CDR3 bases are TGTGCCAGCAGCTCGGGGAGTAGCGGGAGCGCCGGGGAGCTGTTTTTT. It yields the protein CASSSGSSGSAGELFF.